Shown below are 30 T cell receptor beta chains from a single sample sequenced in a study of TIL therapy for anti-PD-1-resistant metastatic lung cancer. As for time point: pre-treatment sample, taken before nivolumab and TIL therapy. Sequencing used immunoSEQ v3. Sequencing used immunoSEQ multiplex PCR; TCRdb keeps in-frame clones, though not all of them. The sample lists over 20,000 clones; more than 60% were seen once. The sample in question was blood, obtained at baseline. Receptors originate from a person aged 25-80 years with non-small cell lung cancer.

The gene calls are TRBV18 and TRBJ2-3, with D tentatively TRBD1 (5 bases). V gave up 6 bases and J gave up 3 bases, with 16 bases separating them. The germline gives CDR1 KGHSH, CDR2 LQKENI. CDR3 size: 15 residues. The CDR3 DNA reads TGTGCCAGCTCCGTGATGGCAGGGTGGACAGATACGCAGTATTTT. This encodes CASSVMAGWTDTQYF.

The chain joins TRBV29-1 to TRBJ2-5; the D gene could be TRBD1 or TRBD2 (5 bases each). The germline CDR1 and CDR2 sequences are SQVTM and ANQGSEA. V was pared by 3 bases and J by 5 bases, with 16 bases between. The CDR3 has 14 residues. CDR3 sequence: CSVDRDQSAETQYF. The CDR3 nucleotides are TGCAGCGTTGACCGGGACCAATCGGCGGAGACCCAGTACTTC. Filled out from reference TRBV29-1 and TRBJ2-5, the complete variable domain reads SAVISQKPSRDICQRGTSLTIQCQVDSQVTMMFWYRQQPGQSLTLIATANQGSEATYESGFVIDKFPISRPNLTFSTLTVSNMSPEDSSIYLCSVDRDQSAETQYFGPGTRLLVL.

This chain uses TRBV30 with TRBJ1-4; D remains ambiguous. V was trimmed by 1 base and J by 7 bases, leaving 16 bases between them. The CDR3 covers 15 residues. From germline, CDR1 is GTSNPN and CDR2 SVGIG (reference sequence). The CDR3 DNA reads TGTGCCTGGAGTGACGGGAAGGACTGGGGTGAAAAACTGTTTTTT. Translated, it gives CAWSDGKDWGEKLFF.

V gene TRBV2 combines with J gene TRBJ1-5; possible D gene TRBD1, 6 bases. Trimming left V 6 bases short and J 7 bases short, with 13 bases between. CDR1 and CDR2 (germline): SNHLY, FYNNEI. The CDR3 extends over 13 amino acids. Here the CDR3 reads CASREQGGQPQHF. The CDR3 DNA is TGTGCCAGCAGAGAACAGGGCGGACAGCCCCAGCATTTT.

Only a few counts were recorded for this clone. J is TRBJ1-2 and V is TRBV10-1; 7 bases fit TRBD1. With 0 bases clipped from V and 4 bases from J, the junction kept 2 bases outside the gene matches. Germline CDR1 WNHNN, CDR2 SYGVQD (reference sequence). The CDR3 has 14 amino acids. The CDR3 DNA is TGCGCCAGCAGTGAGTCGAGGACAGGCTATGGCTACACCTTC. It yields the protein CASSESRTGYGYTF.

The chain joins TRBV27 to TRBJ2-3; 9 bases are a match to TRBD2. CDR1 is MNHEY and CDR2 is SMNVEV in the germline V gene (reference sequence). With 7 bases clipped from V and 5 bases from J, the junction kept 7 bases outside the gene matches. The CDR3 runs 14 residues. The CDR3 region is CASTTQRGVDTQYF. The CDR3 nucleotides read TGTGCCAGCACCACCCAGCGGGGGGTAGATACGCAGTATTTT.

DNA for the CDR3: TGTGCCAGTTGGGAAAAAGGGCGGCACTATGGCTACACCTTC. Encoded protein: CASWEKGRHYGYTF. The chain joins TRBV19 to TRBJ1-2; D remains ambiguous. V dropped 8 bases and J dropped 3 bases, with 16 bases sitting between them. Germline CDR1 is LNHDA and CDR2 is SQIVND (reference sequence). The length of the CDR3 is 14 residues.

CDR3 amino acids: CASTPGRLNTGELFF. The CDR3 DNA is TGTGCCAGTACCCCCGGAAGACTGAACACCGGGGAGCTGTTTTTT. This rearrangement joins TRBV19 to TRBJ2-2; unclear D gene. Per germline, CDR1 LNHDA and CDR2 SQIVND (reference sequence). The V end was cut by 7 bases, the J end by 1 base, with 13 bases between. The CDR3 length is 15 residues.

The J gene is TRBJ2-7, the V gene TRBV27; TRBD2 matches at 11 bases. The germline CDR1 and CDR2 sequences are MNHEY and SMNVEV (reference sequence). After removal of 5 bases from V and 0 bases from J, the junction contained 15 bases not matched to a gene. The CDR3 runs 19 residues. The CDR3 spells CASSPRLAGPPSSSYEQYF. The CDR3 DNA follows: TGTGCCAGCAGTCCGAGACTAGCGGGGCCCCCGTCGAGCTCCTACGAGCAGTACTTC.

The chain couples TRBV6-1 to TRBJ1-5; no firm D call. CDR3 length: 15 amino acids. Deletions cut 1 base from V and 1 base from J, with 8 bases between. Germline values: CDR1 MNHNS, CDR2 SASEGT. For the CDR3, the DNA is TGTGCCAGCAGTGAAGGCAACCTAAGCAATCAGCCCCAGCATTTT. It specifies CASSEGNLSNQPQHF.

This clone was detected once. This chain links TRBV28 with TRBJ1-3; D gene uncertain. Germline CDR1 is MDHEN and CDR2 is SYDVKM. V was cut by 8 bases and J by 0 bases, with 14 bases left in between. CDR3 length: 15 residues. CDR3 DNA sequence: TGTGCCAGCGGGCCGGTGGGGTTCTCTGGAAACACCATATATTTT. As protein: CASGPVGFSGNTIYF. The complete variable domain, with remaining parts taken from reference TRBV28 and TRBJ1-3, reads DVKVTQSSRYLVKRTGEKVFLECVQDMDHENMFWYRQDPGLGLRLIYFSYDVKMKEKGDIPEGYSVSREKKERFSLILESASTNQTSMYLCASGPVGFSGNTIYFGEGSWLTVV.

This clone was found once. The CDR3 sequence is CASSLAAAREETQYF. The CDR3 coding sequence is TGTGCCAGCAGCTTAGCGGCGGCCAGGGAGGAGACCCAGTACTTC. The gene calls are TRBV7-2 and TRBJ2-5; perhaps D is TRBD1 or TRBD2 (5 bases each). Trimming cost V 0 bases and J 5 bases, with 13 bases left between them. The CDR3 is 15 amino acids. The germline V gene has CDR1 SGHTA and CDR2 FQGNSA. The full variable domain, rest sourced from reference TRBV7-2 and TRBJ2-5, is GAGVSQSPSNKVTEKGKDVELRCDPISGHTALYWYRQSLGQGLEFLIYFQGNSAPDKSGLPSDRFSAERTGGSVSTLTIQRTQQEDSAVYLCASSLAAAREETQYFGPGTRLLVL.

V usage is TRBV28 and J usage is TRBJ2-7, with D perhaps being TRBD1 or TRBD2 (6 bases each). Germline CDR1 reads MDHEN; CDR2 reads SYDVKM. The CDR3 has 12 amino acids. Trimming stripped 10 bases from V and 3 bases from J, with 13 bases between. The CDR3 here is CATGGIGYEQYF. The CDR3 region has the DNA TGTGCCACCGGGGGCATCGGCTACGAGCAGTACTTC.

This clone was counted a few times. The rearrangement links TRBV10-3 to TRBJ2-3; 10 bases are a match to TRBD2. CDR1 is ENHRY and CDR2 is SYGVKD in the germline V gene. The CDR3 sequence is 16 residues long. V was pared by 9 bases and J by 0 bases, with 9 bases of the junction left unmatched. The CDR3 DNA sequence: TGTGCCATGGGGAAGAGCGGGGGGGCTAGCACAGATACGCAGTATTTT. Its protein product is CAMGKSGGASTDTQYF.

This rearrangement joins TRBV5-1 to TRBJ2-1; possibly TRBD2 for D (6 bases). CDR1 and CDR2 (germline): SGHRS, YFSETQ. Trimming pared 4 bases from V and 3 bases from J, leaving 14 bases between. CDR3 size: 15 residues. For the CDR3, the DNA is TGCGCCAGCAGCCATGCTAGCGAACGCTACAATGAGCAGTTCTTC. It specifies CASSHASERYNEQFF.

The V gene is TRBV10-1, the J gene TRBJ2-6; D not certain. The V end was cut by 9 bases, the J end by 0 bases, with 15 bases between. The CDR3 extends over 16 amino acids. Germline values: CDR1 WNHNN, CDR2 SYGVQD (reference sequence). Here the CDR3 DNA reads TGCGCCAGTCCCTGTCCCAGTCCCTCTGGGGCCAACGTCCTGACTTTC. Encoded protein: CASPCPSPSGANVLTF.

The V gene is TRBV5-4, the J gene TRBJ1-1, with a possible D match to TRBD1 (5 bases). This CDR3 has 13 residues. V was pared by 5 bases and J by 4 bases, with 12 bases between. CDR1 and CDR2 (germline): SGHNT, YYREEE (reference sequence). DNA for the CDR3: TGTGCCAGCAGAATTGGGGGTATCACTGAAGCTTTCTTT. It yields the protein CASRIGGITEAFF.

V and J are TRBV11-2 and TRBJ2-3; 7 positions match TRBD1. This CDR3 contains 14 residues. V lost 2 bases to trimming and J lost 6 bases; unmatched junction nucleotides: 5. CDR1 SGHAT and CDR2 FQNNGV come from the germline V gene. CDR3 sequence reads: CASSLNRGVDTQYF. The CDR3 DNA reads TGTGCCAGCAGCTTAAACAGGGGTGTGGATACGCAGTATTTT.

This clone was recorded a few times. The chain employs TRBV7-9 and TRBJ2-1, with a weak D call TRBD1 (6 bases). V lost 6 bases and J lost 0, with 12 bases in between. CDR3 size: 15 residues. Germline CDR1 is SEHNR and CDR2 is FQNEAQ (reference sequence). The chain's CDR3 is CASSFTGSSYNEQFF. The CDR3 DNA reads as TGTGCCAGCAGTTTCACAGGGAGCTCCTACAATGAGCAGTTCTTC.

There are a few counts of this clone. This chain connects TRBV6-4 to TRBJ2-5; 8 bases line up with TRBD2. Trimming at V came to 2 bases and at J to 5 bases, leaving 13 bases not matched to a gene. Germline V CDR1 and CDR2: MRHNA, SNTAGT. The CDR3 is 17 residues long. The CDR3 nucleotides read TGTGCCAGCAGTGACGGGATAGCGGGGATACTCCAGGAGACCCAGTACTTC. This sequence encodes CASSDGIAGILQETQYF.

The V gene is TRBV27, the J gene TRBJ1-2, with D perhaps TRBD1 (6 bases). The V end lost 8 bases, the J end lost 3 bases, and 25 bases lay between the germline ends. The CDR3 has 17 amino acids. CDR1 is MNHEY and CDR2 is SMNVEV in the germline V gene (reference sequence). CDR3 DNA: TGTGCCAGCTCAACAACGGTTTTCGGGACATCCTACTATGGCTACACCTTC. This sequence encodes CASSTTVFGTSYYGYTF.

This clone has only one observation. The chain is built from TRBV5-1 and TRBJ2-3, with 9 bases identical to TRBD2. The V gene's germline CDR1 is SGHRS and CDR2 YFSETQ. The CDR3 spans 16 residues. V was pared by 4 bases and J by 1 base, with 7 bases of the junction left unmatched. CDR3 residues: CASSIASGARTDTQYF. CDR3 DNA: TGCGCCAGCAGCATCGCTAGCGGGGCCCGCACAGATACGCAGTATTTT.

This clone was seen a single time. V and J are TRBV15 and TRBJ2-5; 10 nucleotides match TRBD2. From germline, CDR1 is LNHNV and CDR2 YYDKDF (reference sequence). The CDR3 sequence is 15 residues long. V was clipped by 8 bases and J by 4 bases; unmatched bases: 10. The CDR3 DNA is TGTGCCACCTGGGATGAGCGGGAGGGCACAGAGACCCAGTACTTC. As protein: CATWDEREGTETQYF.

The CDR3 here is CASSFFGRAGETQYF. For the CDR3, the DNA is TGTGCCAGCAGTTTTTTCGGGAGGGCCGGAGAGACCCAGTACTTC. The V and J genes are TRBV27 and TRBJ2-5; TRBD2 matches 8 bases. The CDR3 runs 15 residues. V trimming: 3 bases; J trimming: 4 bases; junction bases outside the gene matches: 7. Germline V gene lookup returns CDR1 MNHEY and CDR2 SMNVEV (reference sequence).

The chain combines TRBV7-2 with TRBJ2-7; 13 bases are shared with TRBD2. The CDR3 totals 14 residues. The V segment lost 6 bases and the J segment 3 bases; nucleotides outside the gene matches: 2. Germline V gene sequence: CDR1 SGHTA, CDR2 FQGNSA. CDR3 in DNA: TGTGCCAGCAGACTAGCGGGGGGGCGCTACGAGCAGTACTTC. It is translated as CASRLAGGRYEQYF.

The rearrangement joins TRBV20-1 to TRBJ1-2; no firm D call. Germline CDR1 and CDR2: DFQATT and SNEGSKA (reference sequence). The CDR3 contains 11 residues. Trimming removed 0 bases from V and 10 bases from J, with 9 bases in between. This chain's CDR3 is CSARDFPDYTF. CDR3 coding DNA: TGCAGTGCTAGAGATTTTCCCGACTACACCTTC.

The gene calls are TRBV5-1 and TRBJ2-5; the D gene could be TRBD1 or TRBD2 (5 bases each). The end of the DNA fits TRBJ2-7 better, so the J call may be wrong. Per the germline V gene, CDR1 is SGHRS and CDR2 is YFSETQ. This CDR3 comprises 13 residues. CDR3 residues: CASSVRGTYEQYF. For the CDR3, the DNA is TGCGCCAGCAGCGTGAGGGGAACCTACGAGCAGTACTTC.

CDR3 sequence: CASSYDRGGGGEKLFF. Here the CDR3 DNA reads TGCGCCAGCAGCTACGACAGGGGCGGCGGGGGTGAAAAACTGTTTTTT. The chain carries TRBV5-1 and TRBJ1-4; 8 bases align to TRBD1. V lost 3 bases and J lost 7; bases outside the gene matches: 11. The CDR3 is made up of 16 amino acids. Germline assignment: CDR1 SGHRS and CDR2 YFSETQ. The full variable domain, with the rest looked up from reference TRBV5-1 and TRBJ1-4, is KAGVTQTPRYLIKTRGQQVTLSCSPISGHRSVSWYQQTPGQGLQFLFEYFSETQRNKGNFPGRFSGRQFSNSRSEMNVSTLELGDSALYLCASSYDRGGGGEKLFFGSGTQLSVL.

The chain couples TRBV7-9 to TRBJ2-3; D may correspond to TRBD1 or TRBD2 (5 bases each). The V and J ends lost 5 bases and 4 bases respectively, with 28 bases between them. This CDR3 contains 19 residues. Per the germline V gene, CDR1 is SEHNR and CDR2 is FQNEAQ (reference sequence). The CDR3 region is CASSPSKKGFGMRPDTQYF. The CDR3 DNA sequence: TGTGCCAGCAGCCCTTCTAAAAAGGGGTTCGGGATGAGGCCAGATACGCAGTATTTT.

The V call is TRBV27, the J call TRBJ1-4; 7 bases are shared with TRBD1. V shed 5 bases, J shed 4 bases, and the junction held 10 bases outside the gene matches. This CDR3 region has 16 residues. Germline-derived CDR1 and CDR2 are MNHEY and SMNVEV (reference sequence). The CDR3 nucleotides are TGTGCCAGCAGTCCCTCCCGGGACAGCTTTAATGAAAAACTGTTTTTT. It codes for CASSPSRDSFNEKLFF.